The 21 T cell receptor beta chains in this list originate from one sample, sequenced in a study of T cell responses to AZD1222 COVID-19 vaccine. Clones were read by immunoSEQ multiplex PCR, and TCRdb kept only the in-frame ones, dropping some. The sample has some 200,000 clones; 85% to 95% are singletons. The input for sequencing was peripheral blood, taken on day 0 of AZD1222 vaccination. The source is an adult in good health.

CDR3 protein: CASSLVGGRETQYF. CDR3 sequence (DNA): TGTGCCAGCAGCTTAGTGGGCGGCAGGGAGACCCAGTACTTC. This sequence joins TRBV7-9 and TRBJ2-5; D remains unclear. The CDR3 runs to 14 residues. Per the germline V gene, CDR1 is SEHNR and CDR2 is FQNEAQ (reference sequence). The ends were cut back, 1 base at V and 5 bases at J, with 11 bases in the middle.

The CDR3 is CASSPSRTVEGELFF. The DNA for the CDR3 is TGTGCCAGCTCACCATCGAGGACAGTGGAAGGGGAGCTGTTTTTT. V usage is TRBV18 and J usage is TRBJ2-2; weak D call: TRBD1 (6 bases). Deletions cut 2 bases from V and 8 bases from J, with 15 bases between. The CDR3 spans 15 residues. Germline CDR1 KGHSH, CDR2 LQKENI.

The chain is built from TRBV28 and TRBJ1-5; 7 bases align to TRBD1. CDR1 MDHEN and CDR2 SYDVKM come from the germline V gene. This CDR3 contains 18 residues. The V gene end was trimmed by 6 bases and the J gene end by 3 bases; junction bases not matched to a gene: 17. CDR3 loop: CASRSPSTWTGFNQPQHF. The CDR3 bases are TGTGCCAGCAGATCACCTAGTACATGGACAGGTTTCAATCAGCCCCAGCATTTT. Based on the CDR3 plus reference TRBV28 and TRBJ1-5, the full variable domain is DVKVTQSSRYLVKRTGEKVFLECVQDMDHENMFWYRQDPGLGLRLIYFSYDVKMKEKGDIPEGYSVSREKKERFSLILESASTNQTSMYLCASRSPSTWTGFNQPQHFGDGTRLSIL.

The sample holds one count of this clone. CDR3 bases: TGTGCCAGCAGCGTCACACAGGGAGGCAGCTATGAGCAGTTCTTC. Protein product: CASSVTQGGSYEQFF. V and J are TRBV9 and TRBJ2-1; D tentatively fits TRBD1 or TRBD2 (6 bases each). Germline V gene lookup returns CDR1 SGDLS and CDR2 YYNGEE. Trimming took 2 bases from V and 8 from J, leaving 17 bases between them. The CDR3 has 15 amino acids. The full variable domain, in which reference TRBV9 and TRBJ2-1 provide the parts outside the CDR3, is DSGVTQTPKHLITATGQRVTLRCSPRSGDLSVYWYQQSLDQGLQFLIQYYNGEERAKGNILERFSAQQFPDLHSELNLSSLELGDSALYFCASSVTQGGSYEQFFGPGTRLTVL.

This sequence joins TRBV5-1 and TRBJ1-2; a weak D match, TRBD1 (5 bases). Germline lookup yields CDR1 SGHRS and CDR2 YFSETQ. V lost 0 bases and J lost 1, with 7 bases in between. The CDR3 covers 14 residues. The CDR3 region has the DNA TGCGCCAGCAGCTTGGGAGGGGTTAACTATGGCTACACCTTC. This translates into CASSLGGVNYGYTF.

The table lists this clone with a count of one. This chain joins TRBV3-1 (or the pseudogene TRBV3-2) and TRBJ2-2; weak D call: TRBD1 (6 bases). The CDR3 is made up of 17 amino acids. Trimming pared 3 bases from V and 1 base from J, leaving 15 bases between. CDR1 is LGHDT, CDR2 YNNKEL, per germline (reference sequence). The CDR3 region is CASSQVVTGVNTGELFF. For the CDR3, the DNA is TGTGCCAGCAGCCAGGTCGTGACAGGTGTGAACACCGGGGAGCTGTTTTTT.

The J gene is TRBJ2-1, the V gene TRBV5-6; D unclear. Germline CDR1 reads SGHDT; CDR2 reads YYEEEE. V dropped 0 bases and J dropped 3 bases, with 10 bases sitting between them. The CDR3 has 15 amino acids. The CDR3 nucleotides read TGTGCCAGCAGCTTGGCCGGTTACGACTACAATGAGCAGTTCTTC. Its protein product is CASSLAGYDYNEQFF.

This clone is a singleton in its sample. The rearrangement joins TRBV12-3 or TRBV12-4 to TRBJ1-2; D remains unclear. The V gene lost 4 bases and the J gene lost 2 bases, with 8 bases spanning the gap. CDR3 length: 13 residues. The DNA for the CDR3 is TGTGCCAGCAGTTCTTCCTTGAACTATGGCTACACCTTC. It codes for CASSSSLNYGYTF.

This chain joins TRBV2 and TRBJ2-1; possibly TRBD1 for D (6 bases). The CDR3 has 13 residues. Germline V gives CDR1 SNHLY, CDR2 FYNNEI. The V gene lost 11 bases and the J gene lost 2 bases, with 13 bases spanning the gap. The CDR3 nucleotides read TGTGCCTCCAAGGACAGAGCCTACAATGAGCAGTTCTTC. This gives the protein CASKDRAYNEQFF.

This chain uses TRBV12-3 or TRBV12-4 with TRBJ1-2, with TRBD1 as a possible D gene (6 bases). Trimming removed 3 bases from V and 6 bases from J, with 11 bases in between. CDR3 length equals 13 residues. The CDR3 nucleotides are TGTGCCAGCAGTTTGGGGGGCGGGGATGGCTACACCTTC. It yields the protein CASSLGGGDGYTF.

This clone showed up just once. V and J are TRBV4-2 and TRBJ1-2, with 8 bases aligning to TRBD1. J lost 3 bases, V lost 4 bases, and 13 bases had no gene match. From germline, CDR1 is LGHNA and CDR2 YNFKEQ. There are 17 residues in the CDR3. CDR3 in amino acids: CASSRETRTGTHYGYTF. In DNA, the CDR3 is TGTGCCAGCAGCCGGGAAACGAGGACAGGGACCCACTATGGCTACACCTTC.

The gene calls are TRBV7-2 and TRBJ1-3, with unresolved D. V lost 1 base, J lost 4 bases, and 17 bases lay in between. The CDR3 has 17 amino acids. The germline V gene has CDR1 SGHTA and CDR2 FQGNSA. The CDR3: CASSLGVPGRGGNTIYF. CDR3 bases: TGTGCCAGCAGCTTAGGAGTTCCAGGCCGAGGAGGAAACACCATATATTTT. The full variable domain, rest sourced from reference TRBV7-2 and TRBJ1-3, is GAGVSQSPSNKVTEKGKDVELRCDPISGHTALYWYRQSLGQGLEFLIYFQGNSAPDKSGLPSDRFSAERTGGSVSTLTIQRTQQEDSAVYLCASSLGVPGRGGNTIYFGEGSWLTVV.

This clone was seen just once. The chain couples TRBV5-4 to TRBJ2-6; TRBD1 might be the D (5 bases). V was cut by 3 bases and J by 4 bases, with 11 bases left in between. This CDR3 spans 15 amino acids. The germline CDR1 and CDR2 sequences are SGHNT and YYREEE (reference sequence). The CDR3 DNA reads TGTGCCAGCAGCTCCGCAGGGAACGGGGCCAACGTCCTGACTTTC. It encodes CASSSAGNGANVLTF.

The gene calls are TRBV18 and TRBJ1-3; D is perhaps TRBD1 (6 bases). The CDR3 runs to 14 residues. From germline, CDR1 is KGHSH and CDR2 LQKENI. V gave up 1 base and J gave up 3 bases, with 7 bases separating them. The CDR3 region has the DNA TGTGCCAGCTCACCACGACAGGATGGAAACACCATATATTTT. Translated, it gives CASSPRQDGNTIYF.

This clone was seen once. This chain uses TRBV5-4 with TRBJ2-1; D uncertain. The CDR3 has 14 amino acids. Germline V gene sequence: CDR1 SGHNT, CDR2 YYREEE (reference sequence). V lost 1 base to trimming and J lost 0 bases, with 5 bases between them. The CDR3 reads CASSLQYSYNEQFF. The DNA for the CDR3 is TGTGCCAGCAGCTTGCAGTACTCCTACAATGAGCAGTTCTTC.

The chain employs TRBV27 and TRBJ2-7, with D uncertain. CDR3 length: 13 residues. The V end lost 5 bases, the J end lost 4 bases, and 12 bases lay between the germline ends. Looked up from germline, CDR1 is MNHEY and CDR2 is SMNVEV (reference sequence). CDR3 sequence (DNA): TGTGCCAGCAGTCTCGGAGCTAATTACGAGCAGTACTTC. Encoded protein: CASSLGANYEQYF.

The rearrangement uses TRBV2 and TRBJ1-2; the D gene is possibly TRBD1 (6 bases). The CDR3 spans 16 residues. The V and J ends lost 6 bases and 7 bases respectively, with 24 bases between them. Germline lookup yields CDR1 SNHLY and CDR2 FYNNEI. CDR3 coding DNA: TGTGCCAGCAGGCCCCCCGGACAGAAAATAACGGGTGGCTACACCTTC. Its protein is CASRPPGQKITGGYTF. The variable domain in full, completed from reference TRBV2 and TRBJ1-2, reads EPEVTQTPSHQVTQMGQEVILRCVPISNHLYFYWYRQILGQKVEFLVSFYNNEISEKSEIFDDQFSVERPDGSNFTLKIRSTKLEDSAMYFCASRPPGQKITGGYTFGSGTRLTVV.

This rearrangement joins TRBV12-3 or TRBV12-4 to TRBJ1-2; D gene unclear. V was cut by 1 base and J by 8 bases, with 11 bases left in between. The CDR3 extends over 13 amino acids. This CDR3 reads CASSLGQPVGYTF. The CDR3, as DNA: TGTGCCAGCAGTTTAGGACAACCAGTAGGCTACACCTTC.

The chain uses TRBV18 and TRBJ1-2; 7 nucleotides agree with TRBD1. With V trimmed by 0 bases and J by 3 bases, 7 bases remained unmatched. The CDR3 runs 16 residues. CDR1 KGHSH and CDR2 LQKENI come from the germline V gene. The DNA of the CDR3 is TGTGCCAGCTCACCACCCCTGACAGGGCTGGACTATGGCTACACCTTC. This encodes CASSPPLTGLDYGYTF.

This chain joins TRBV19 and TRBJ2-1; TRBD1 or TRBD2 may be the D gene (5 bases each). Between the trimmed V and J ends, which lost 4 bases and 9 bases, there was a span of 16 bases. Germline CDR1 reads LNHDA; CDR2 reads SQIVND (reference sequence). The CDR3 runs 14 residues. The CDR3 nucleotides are TGTGCCAGTAGTAGGTCGAGGGGAGTCTTTGAGCAGTTCTTC. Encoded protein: CASSRSRGVFEQFF.

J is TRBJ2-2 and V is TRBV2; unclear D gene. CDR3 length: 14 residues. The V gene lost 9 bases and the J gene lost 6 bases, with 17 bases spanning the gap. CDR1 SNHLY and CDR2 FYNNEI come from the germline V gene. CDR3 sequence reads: CASLRDTPAGELFF. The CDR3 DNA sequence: TGTGCCAGTCTTCGAGACACCCCCGCCGGGGAGCTGTTTTTT.